This T cell receptor beta chain was documented in a study of T cell responses to AZD1222 COVID-19 vaccine. Study results and caveats: Baseline seropositivity characterized only a handful of AZD1222 recipients. Clonal diversity was possibly underestimated; the donors were predominantly white British and more often female.

The CDR3 covers 14 residues. Some clones are missing from TCRdb's copy, which holds only in-frame ones; the method was immunoSEQ multiplex PCR. The top ten clones hold 1.5% to 2% of a sample with more than 120,000 clones, approximately 89% of them seen once. In the case of this clone: Its antigen is unidentified.

The source of this sequence is an adult who received the AZD1222 COVID-19 vaccine. This chain connects TRBV21-1 to TRBJ1-5; the D segment call TRBD1 is taken from the table without a DNA check. TRBV21-1 is a documented pseudogene. The sequencing used peripheral blood, collected 28 days after the second AZD1222 dose. The chain's CDR3 is CASSKRQGGQPQHF. The DNA of the CDR3 is TGTGCCAGCAGCAAGAGACAGGGGGGTCAGCCCCAGCATTTT.